This TCR beta chain was retrieved from a study of cytomegalovirus exposure and HLA in healthy donors. Whole-study context: Genotyping showed around 80% of over 350 donors falling in the Caucasian-associated ancestry cluster.

Overall study results and limits: After further analysis at a later stage, 16,951 TCR beta sequences were associated with HLA alleles at 0.05 false discovery rate. Later analysis demonstrated an association between a missense DCLRE1C variant and TCR beta V- and J-gene trimming. Researchers counted around 170 TCR beta chains as cytomegalovirus-associated.

The study ran its PCR with 60 Vbeta and 13 Jbeta primers. Sequencing was performed with immunoSEQ multiplex PCR; in TCRdb, only in-frame clones are kept and a portion is missing. Its table lists approximately 71,000 clones. A remark on this clone: Its antigen is still unknown.

Germline V gives CDR1 SGHNT, CDR2 YENEEA. V was pared by 1 base and J by 7 bases, with 7 bases of the junction left unmatched. CDR3 size: 15 residues. The sequence was obtained from a female donor in good health and CMV-seropositive. Sequencing was done on a sample of PBMCs. This chain joins TRBV11-3 and TRBJ2-3; TRBD2 matches at 8 bases. The CDR3 DNA is TGTGCCAGCAGCTTAGGAACGGGGGGGACTTATACGCAGTATTTT. The encoded protein is CASSLGTGGTYTQYF.